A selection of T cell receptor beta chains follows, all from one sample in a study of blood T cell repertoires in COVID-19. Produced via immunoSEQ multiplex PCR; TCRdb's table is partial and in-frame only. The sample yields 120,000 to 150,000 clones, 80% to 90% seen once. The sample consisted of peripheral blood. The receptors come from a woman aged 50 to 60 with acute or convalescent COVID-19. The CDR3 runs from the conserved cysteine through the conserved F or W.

CDR3: CASSYSPGKIREKLFF; V: TRBV6-5
CDR3: CASSKDRREEKLFF; V: TRBV25-1
CDR3: CASSWGRTYEQYF; V: TRBV19
CDR3: CATSGGSSYNEQFF; V: TRBV9
CDR3: CASSIWNRVGSGNTIYF; V: TRBV19
CDR3: CASSLTTGGDYTF; V: TRBV7-9
CDR3: CASSLGRSNTEAFF; V: TRBV11-2
CDR3: CASRDDRALSYEQYF; V: TRBV2
CDR3: CASSLSFTGNQPQHF; V: TRBV27
CDR3: CASSPSPGLVNHNEQFF; V: TRBV13
CDR3: CASSLYPPGQIDYEQYF; V: TRBV27
CDR3: CAISDMEISGNTIYF; V: TRBV10-3
CDR3: CASSQAQGYNEQFF; V: TRBV3-1/TRBV3-2
CDR3: CASSPFAGSGDFPDTQYF; V: TRBV18
CDR3: CAISESTGLPGYTF; V: TRBV10-3
CDR3: CASSSTSGRRSDTQYF; V: TRBV5-6
CDR3: CASSEETGRGTKQYF; V: TRBV2
CDR3: CASSLRTSGSNEQFF; V: TRBV7-6
CDR3: CAISEKTGQGLNQPQHF; V: TRBV10-3
CDR3: CASSLAGNYEQYF; V: TRBV28
CDR3: CASSLLRSDTQYF; V: TRBV5-4
CDR3: CASSQHPGQGELGGYTF; V: TRBV4-1
CDR3: CASSYLDTQYF; V: TRBV6-6
CDR3: CASSQDAGQPQHF; V: TRBV4-1
CDR3: CASSPAGLDEKLFF; V: TRBV6-5
CDR3: CASSKAGGGNYGYTF; V: TRBV21-1
CDR3: CASSIDRQGISYRNQPQHF; V: TRBV19
CDR3: CAWSVELDTQYF; V: TRBV30
CDR3: CASSDSAGANYGYTF; V: TRBV6-4
CDR3: CASSPSLNTEAFF; V: TRBV7-7
CDR3: CASGPPRGTKNIQYF; V: TRBV12-5
CDR3: CASSGGTGGDLYEQYF; V: TRBV13
CDR3: CASSRQGGGSNQPQHF; V: TRBV2
CDR3: CASTSDGTWAGELFF; V: TRBV7-3
CDR3: CASSASSAGGPSEQFF; V: TRBV9
CDR3: CASSPPQGANTEAFF; V: TRBV5-4
CDR3: CASSALAATGELFF; V: TRBV13
CDR3: CASSERTGTGNTIYF; V: TRBV2
CDR3: CASTKLRGRRAEAFF; V: TRBV19
CDR3: CASSQVSGHPNEQFF; V: TRBV3-1/TRBV3-2
CDR3: CASSFRPRGPSDTQYF; V: TRBV5-6